This T cell receptor (beta chain) stems from a study of blood T cells in healthy people across ages. Study information: In model experiments, template switching was able to capture about one barcoded beta molecule for every two T cells that were present.

Then a second PCR, running roughly 7 to 12 cycles, was carried out with a sample-barcoded 5' primer and a J-beta primer mix. There were at least 3 million CDR3-containing paired-end reads obtained from each sample. TCRdb reprocessed the 5' RACE reads with MiXCR, giving one entry per CDR3 protein. The repertoire holds 700,000 to 900,000 distinct CDR3 sequences, with roughly 53% as singletons. Of note for this clonotype: Its antigen is unidentified.

Study outcomes and limitations: Per-million-T-cell TCR beta diversity fell roughly linearly with age.

The trim removed 7 bases at V and 2 bases at J, leaving 7 bases unmatched. The germline V gene has CDR1 MDHEN and CDR2 SYDVKM. The CDR3 has 14 residues. The people who gave samples were healthy Caucasians from Russia, aged roughly 6 to 100. Sequenced input: blood. V and J are TRBV28 and TRBJ2-5, with 7 bases that match TRBD2. The source is a man older than 75 in good health. CDR3 loop: CASTRLAIQETQYF. CDR3 sequence (DNA): TGTGCCAGCACAAGACTAGCCATACAAGAGACCCAGTACTTC.